The rows below give T cell receptor beta chains drawn from one sample of a study of blood T cell repertoires in COVID-19. Profiled with immunoSEQ multiplex PCR; TCRdb holds only in-frame clones, not every one. The repertoire holds around 99,000 clones, with less than 85% as singletons. The sample taken for sequencing was peripheral blood. The receptors shown here come from a woman aged 55-69 years with acute or convalescent COVID-19. The CDR3 runs from the conserved cysteine through the conserved F or W. A D gene is named only where the DNA matches it firmly. Not every row has a clone size; where given, it reads once, few, many or a size class.

D gene: NA; clone size: NA; V gene: TRBV7-8; J gene: TRBJ1-2; CDR3 protein: CASSLGFQGSYGYTF; CDR3 DNA: TGTGCCAGCAGCCTAGGGTTTCAGGGATCCTATGGCTACACCTTC
D gene: NA; clone size: few; V gene: TRBV19; J gene: TRBJ2-2; CDR3 protein: CASKPSDTNTGELFF; CDR3 DNA: TGTGCCAGTAAGCCATCCGACACGAACACCGGGGAGCTGTTTTTT
D gene: NA; clone size: NA; V gene: TRBV5-1; J gene: TRBJ1-1; CDR3 protein: CASSRPGQNTEAFF; CDR3 DNA: TGCGCCAGCAGCCGACCGGGACAGAACACTGAAGCTTTCTTT
D gene: TRBD1; clone size: NA; V gene: TRBV6-5; J gene: TRBJ2-7; CDR3 protein: CASSTDRGYEQYF; CDR3 DNA: TGTGCCAGCAGTACGGACAGGGGATACGAGCAGTACTTC
D gene: NA; clone size: NA; V gene: TRBV3-1/TRBV3-2; J gene: TRBJ2-4; CDR3 protein: CASSQRELAKNIQYF; CDR3 DNA: TGTGCCAGCAGCCAAAGGGAGTTAGCCAAAAACATTCAGTACTTC
D gene: TRBD2; clone size: NA; V gene: TRBV6-5; J gene: TRBJ2-5; CDR3 protein: CASSTSGVETQYF; CDR3 DNA: TGTGCCAGTTCGACTAGCGGGGTCGAGACCCAGTACTTC
D gene: TRBD2; clone size: few; V gene: TRBV27; J gene: TRBJ2-1; CDR3 protein: CASSLGTSGIPRSYNEQFF; CDR3 DNA: TGTGCCAGCAGTCTCGGGACTAGCGGGATCCCCCGCTCCTACAATGAGCAGTTCTTC
D gene: TRBD1; clone size: NA; V gene: TRBV5-6; J gene: TRBJ2-5; CDR3 protein: CASSLFGQGQGETQYF; CDR3 DNA: TGTGCCAGCAGCTTGTTTGGCCAGGGACAGGGAGAGACCCAGTACTTC
D gene: NA; clone size: NA; V gene: TRBV5-1; J gene: TRBJ1-1; CDR3 protein: CASSLSRGDEAFF; CDR3 DNA: TGCGCCAGCAGCTTGAGCAGGGGAGATGAAGCTTTCTTT
D gene: TRBD1; clone size: NA; V gene: TRBV28; J gene: TRBJ1-5; CDR3 protein: CASSLEEGAKPQHF; CDR3 DNA: TGTGCCAGCAGTTTAGAAGAGGGGGCAAAGCCCCAGCATTTT
D gene: NA; clone size: NA; V gene: TRBV11-3; J gene: TRBJ2-1; CDR3 protein: CASSYNGNEQFF; CDR3 DNA: TGTGCCAGCAGTTATAACGGCAATGAGCAGTTCTTC
D gene: TRBD2; clone size: NA; V gene: TRBV11-2; J gene: TRBJ2-1; CDR3 protein: CASSLLPGGEQFF; CDR3 DNA: TGTGCCAGCAGCTTACTACCGGGAGGCGAGCAGTTCTTC
D gene: NA; clone size: NA; V gene: TRBV29-1; J gene: TRBJ1-1; CDR3 protein: CSASENTEAFF; CDR3 DNA: TGCAGCGCTTCAGAGAACACTGAAGCTTTCTTT
D gene: NA; clone size: NA; V gene: TRBV7-2; J gene: TRBJ1-1; CDR3 protein: CASSIPQGSMNTEAFF; CDR3 DNA: TGTGCCAGCAGCATCCCCCAGGGGAGCATGAACACTGAAGCTTTCTTT
D gene: TRBD1; clone size: NA; V gene: TRBV4-3; J gene: TRBJ2-1; CDR3 protein: CASSQNRGAHNEQFF; CDR3 DNA: TGCGCCAGCAGCCAGAACAGGGGGGCACACAATGAGCAGTTCTTC
D gene: NA; clone size: NA; V gene: TRBV28; J gene: TRBJ1-2; CDR3 protein: CASSPGTMDYGYTF; CDR3 DNA: TGTGCCAGCAGCCCGGGGACTATGGACTATGGCTACACCTTC
D gene: TRBD2; clone size: few; V gene: TRBV4-1; J gene: TRBJ2-1; CDR3 protein: CASSLMPGLAGDNEQFF; CDR3 DNA: TGCGCCAGCAGCCTGATGCCGGGACTAGCGGGAGACAATGAGCAGTTCTTC
D gene: TRBD1; clone size: NA; V gene: TRBV6-1; J gene: TRBJ2-7; CDR3 protein: CASRLMTGTHEQYF; CDR3 DNA: TGTGCCAGCAGACTAATGACAGGGACCCACGAGCAGTACTTC
D gene: TRBD1; clone size: NA; V gene: TRBV24-1; J gene: TRBJ1-2; CDR3 protein: CATSDPGQGNLRGYTF; CDR3 DNA: TGTGCCACCAGTGATCCCGGACAGGGAAATTTGCGCGGCTACACCTTC
D gene: NA; clone size: NA; V gene: TRBV5-1; J gene: TRBJ1-1; CDR3 protein: CASSLAWNTEAFF; CDR3 DNA: TGCGCCAGCAGCTTGGCGTGGAACACTGAAGCTTTCTTT
D gene: NA; clone size: NA; V gene: TRBV9; J gene: TRBJ2-1; CDR3 protein: CASSVDPRSSYNEQFF; CDR3 DNA: TGTGCCAGCAGCGTAGACCCGAGGAGCTCCTACAATGAGCAGTTCTTC
D gene: NA; clone size: NA; V gene: TRBV24-1; J gene: TRBJ2-7; CDR3 protein: CATSDSSGYEQYF; CDR3 DNA: TGTGCCACCAGTGATTCGTCGGGTTACGAGCAGTACTTC
D gene: TRBD1; clone size: NA; V gene: TRBV12-3/TRBV12-4; J gene: TRBJ1-1; CDR3 protein: CASSSDRGVTFF; CDR3 DNA: TGTGCCAGCAGTTCGGACAGGGGAGTCACTTTCTTT
D gene: TRBD1; clone size: NA; V gene: TRBV6-6; J gene: TRBJ1-4; CDR3 protein: CASSYISGGNEKLFF; CDR3 DNA: TGTGCCAGCAGTTACATTTCAGGGGGTAATGAAAAACTGTTTTTT
D gene: NA; clone size: NA; V gene: TRBV11-2; J gene: TRBJ1-2; CDR3 protein: CASSLHRVGGRTF; CDR3 DNA: TGTGCCAGCAGCTTACATCGTGTTGGAGGAAGGACCTTC
D gene: NA; clone size: NA; V gene: TRBV7-9; J gene: TRBJ2-6; CDR3 protein: CASSPTGANVLTF; CDR3 DNA: TGTGCCAGCAGCCCAACTGGGGCCAACGTCCTGACTTTC
D gene: NA; clone size: NA; V gene: TRBV27; J gene: TRBJ2-1; CDR3 protein: CASSFRANEQFF; CDR3 DNA: TGTGCCAGCAGTTTTAGAGCAAATGAGCAGTTCTTC
D gene: TRBD1; clone size: NA; V gene: TRBV29-1; J gene: TRBJ1-2; CDR3 protein: CSVDSSSTGDVGYTF; CDR3 DNA: TGCAGCGTTGACTCGTCCTCGACAGGGGACGTCGGCTACACCTTC
D gene: NA; clone size: once; V gene: TRBV7-9; J gene: TRBJ2-1; CDR3 protein: CASSFLDEQFF; CDR3 DNA: TGTGCCAGCAGCTTCCTTGATGAGCAGTTCTTC
D gene: TRBD1; clone size: NA; V gene: TRBV5-1; J gene: TRBJ1-3; CDR3 protein: CASSQGQYRSGNTIYF; CDR3 DNA: TGCGCCAGCAGTCAGGGACAGTACCGCTCTGGAAACACCATATATTTT
D gene: NA; clone size: NA; V gene: TRBV19; J gene: TRBJ2-4; CDR3 protein: CASSIDLTGIQYF; CDR3 DNA: TGTGCCAGTAGTATAGATCTGACGGGCATTCAGTACTTC
D gene: NA; clone size: NA; V gene: TRBV2; J gene: TRBJ2-3; CDR3 protein: CASSRGPGGTSTDTQYF; CDR3 DNA: TGTGCCAGCAGTCGGGGACCTGGGGGGACTAGCACAGATACGCAGTATTTT
D gene: NA; clone size: NA; V gene: TRBV18; J gene: TRBJ2-7; CDR3 protein: CASSPPGVRSSYEQYF; CDR3 DNA: TGTGCCAGCTCACCACCCGGGGTTAGGAGCTCCTACGAGCAGTACTTC
D gene: NA; clone size: NA; V gene: TRBV28; J gene: TRBJ1-3; CDR3 protein: CASSVHGPDSGNTIYF; CDR3 DNA: TGTGCCAGCAGCGTCCATGGGCCTGACTCTGGAAACACCATATATTTT
D gene: TRBD2; clone size: NA; V gene: TRBV3-1/TRBV3-2; J gene: TRBJ2-1; CDR3 protein: CASRTRLAGRYNEQFF; CDR3 DNA: TGTGCCAGCAGGACCCGGCTAGCGGGACGCTACAATGAGCAGTTCTTC
D gene: TRBD1; clone size: NA; V gene: TRBV29-1; J gene: TRBJ1-1; CDR3 protein: CSVGDRLGTEAFF; CDR3 DNA: TGCAGCGTAGGGGACAGGTTGGGCACTGAAGCTTTCTTT
D gene: NA; clone size: NA; V gene: TRBV3-1/TRBV3-2; J gene: TRBJ1-1; CDR3 protein: CASSHPQGNTEAFF; CDR3 DNA: TGTGCCAGCAGTCATCCGCAGGGGAACACTGAAGCTTTCTTT
D gene: NA; clone size: NA; V gene: TRBV19; J gene: TRBJ1-5; CDR3 protein: CASSSQGSNQPQHF; CDR3 DNA: TGTGCCAGTAGTTCTCAGGGCTCCAATCAGCCCCAGCATTTT
D gene: NA; clone size: NA; V gene: TRBV7-2; J gene: TRBJ2-1; CDR3 protein: CASGYRTRSYNEQFF; CDR3 DNA: TGTGCCAGCGGCTACAGGACACGCTCCTACAATGAGCAGTTCTTC
D gene: NA; clone size: few; V gene: TRBV2; J gene: TRBJ2-3; CDR3 protein: CASSEREHLGDTQYF; CDR3 DNA: TGTGCCAGCAGTGAACGGGAGCACCTTGGGGATACGCAGTATTTT
D gene: TRBD1; clone size: NA; V gene: TRBV5-6; J gene: TRBJ1-2; CDR3 protein: CASRLGQLLRYGYTF; CDR3 DNA: TGTGCCAGCAGACTGGGACAGCTGCTACGCTATGGCTACACCTTC
D gene: NA; clone size: NA; V gene: TRBV21-1; J gene: TRBJ1-5; CDR3 protein: CASSKIAGRGQPQHF; CDR3 DNA: TGTGCCAGCAGCAAAATAGCAGGGCGGGGACAGCCCCAGCATTTT
D gene: NA; clone size: NA; V gene: TRBV29-1; J gene: TRBJ1-1; CDR3 protein: CSVQEDMNTEAFF; CDR3 DNA: TGCAGCGTGCAGGAGGATATGAACACTGAAGCTTTCTTT
D gene: NA; clone size: NA; V gene: TRBV21-1; J gene: TRBJ2-2; CDR3 protein: CASTSSRTGELFF; CDR3 DNA: TGTGCCAGCACATCGTCGCGAACCGGGGAGCTGTTTTTT
D gene: NA; clone size: once; V gene: TRBV27; J gene: TRBJ2-1; CDR3 protein: CASTPTDSSYNEQFF; CDR3 DNA: TGTGCCAGCACTCCGACAGACAGCTCCTACAATGAGCAGTTCTTC
D gene: NA; clone size: NA; V gene: TRBV29-1; J gene: TRBJ1-1; CDR3 protein: CSGSGHLNTEAFF; CDR3 DNA: TGCAGCGGATCGGGACACCTGAACACTGAAGCTTTCTTT
D gene: NA; clone size: NA; V gene: TRBV29-1; J gene: TRBJ1-1; CDR3 protein: CSAALSTANTEAFF; CDR3 DNA: TGCAGCGCGGCCCTATCCACAGCTAACACTGAAGCTTTCTTT